This is a list of T cell receptor beta chains from one sample in a study of human T cells and chemical hapten exposure. TCRdb independently ran MiXCR on the RACE reads; one entry per CDR3 protein. The table lists tens of thousands of distinct CDR3 sequences, roughly 13% of them singletons. The sample consisted of whole blood, taken in connection with sensitization to the hapten diphenylcyclopropenone (DPC). These receptors all come from a woman aged 45-59 years with alopecia areata. Some clones in this sample may be carry-over from other donors' samples. Each CDR3 is given with its conserved first and last residue. Each record gives: D gene, clone size, J gene, V gene, CDR3 length, CDR3 protein, CDR3 DNA. A D gene is named only where the DNA matches it firmly. Clone size is not always given. Where it is, it says once, few, many or a class for expanded clones.

>-|few|TRBJ2-7|TRBV20-1|11
CSASQGYEQYF
TGCAGTGCTAGCCAGGGGTACGAGCAGTACTTC
>-|-|TRBJ1-1|TRBV7-2|16
CASSSSSGYENTEAFF
TGTGCCAGCAGCTCTAGTTCGGGGTACGAAAACACTGAAGCTTTCTTT
>-|-|TRBJ1-1|TRBV5-1|14
CASSFGREGTEAFF
TGCGCCAGCAGCTTCGGCAGGGAAGGAACTGAAGCTTTCTTT
>-|few|TRBJ1-3|TRBV18|15
CASSPPNNSGNTIYF
TGTGCCAGCTCACCACCGAACAACTCTGGAAACACCATATATTTT
>-|few|TRBJ2-5|TRBV7-6|16
CASSKAGTLYQETQYF
TGTGCCAGCAGCAAAGCGGGTACATTATACCAAGAGACCCAGTACTTC
>-|many|TRBJ1-2|TRBV3-1|18
CASSRVPGAGAVDDGYTF
TGTGCCAGCAGCCGTGTCCCTGGGGCAGGGGCGGTCGACGATGGCTACACCTTC
>-|few|TRBJ1-6|TRBV27|12
CASSSGVSPLHF
TGTGCCAGCAGTTCGGGGGTTTCACCCCTCCACTTT
>-|few|TRBJ2-5|TRBV5-1|15
CASSLGLGIGETQYF
TGCGCCAGCAGCTTGGGACTAGGTATAGGAGAGACCCAGTACTTC
>TRBD2|-|TRBJ2-1|TRBV3-1|15
CASSQGLAGWNEQFF
TGTGCCAGCAGCCAAGGACTAGCGGGATGGAATGAGCAGTTCTTC
>TRBD1|-|TRBJ2-5|TRBV7-8|15
CASSLTGGSQETQCF
TGTGCCAGCAGCTTAACAGGGGGCTCCCAAGAGACCCAGTGCTTC
>TRBD1|many|TRBJ2-1|TRBV29-1|14
CSVEETTGMIEQFF
TGCAGCGTTGAAGAGACGACAGGGATGATTGAGCAGTTCTTC
>-|-|TRBJ1-1|TRBV11-2|14
CASSRTDLNTEAFF
TGTGCCAGCAGCCGGACAGACCTGAACACTGAAGCTTTCTTT
>TRBD1|-|TRBJ2-1|TRBV20-1|13
CSAIGTAYNEQFF
TGCAGTGCTATCGGGACAGCCTACAATGAGCAGTTCTTC
>TRBD2|few|TRBJ2-7|TRBV7-8|15
CASREGLAVPYEQYF
TGTGCCAGCAGGGAGGGACTAGCGGTTCCCTACGAGCAGTACTTC
>TRBD2|few|TRBJ2-1|TRBV20-1|18
CSARERTTTSGFYNEQFF
TGCAGTGCTAGAGAAAGAACTACGACTAGCGGGTTCTACAATGAGCAGTTCTTC
>-|many|TRBJ2-7|TRBV3-1|15
CASSQDPRINYEQYF
TGTGCCAGCAGCCAAGATCCCAGGATTAACTACGAGCAGTACTTC
>-|few|TRBJ1-5|TRBV21-1|22
CASGVGWDSSHTPFNSNQPQHF
TGTGCCAGTGGGGTTGGTTGGGACAGCTCCCACACCCCTTTCAATAGCAATCAGCCCCAGCATTTT
>-|many|TRBJ2-3|TRBV11-2|16
CASSLRTPTPVDTQYF
TGTGCCAGCAGCCTACGGACCCCCACCCCAGTAGATACGCAGTATTTT
>TRBD1|few|TRBJ2-5|TRBV29-1|14
CSVETGTGGETQYF
TGCAGCGTCGAGACAGGGACAGGTGGAGAGACCCAGTACTTC
>-|few|TRBJ2-3|TRBV24-1|12
CATSGRRDTQYF
TGTGCCACCAGTGGGCGAAGGGATACGCAGTATTTT
>-|-|TRBJ2-3|TRBV5-1|15
CASSEDSGRTDTQYF
TGCGCCAGCAGTGAAGATTCGGGACGGACAGATACGCAGTATTTT
>-|many|TRBJ2-1|TRBV11-2|12
CASSLVGDEQFF
TGTGCCAGCAGCTTAGTTGGCGATGAGCAGTTCTTC
>-|-|TRBJ2-6|TRBV5-6|15
CASSPLYSGANVLTF
TGTGCCAGCAGCCCATTGTACTCTGGGGCCAACGTCCTGACTTTC
>TRBD2|many|TRBJ2-7|TRBV29-1|16
CSVAPQTSGLSYEQYF
TGCAGCGTTGCACCCCAAACTAGCGGGCTCTCCTACGAGCAGTACTTC
>-|many|TRBJ2-1|TRBV7-3|16
CASSLIGGAQYNEQFF
TGTGCCAGCAGCTTAATTGGCGGCGCCCAGTACAATGAGCAGTTCTTC
>TRBD2|few|TRBJ2-7|TRBV2|17
CASSEALWTSGNYEQYF
TGTGCCAGCAGTGAAGCTTTATGGACTAGCGGAAACTACGAGCAGTACTTC
>TRBD1|few|TRBJ1-3|TRBV5-4|16
CASSPGPGGPGNTIYF
TGTGCCAGCAGCCCGGGACCAGGGGGCCCTGGAAACACCATATATTTT
>-|many|TRBJ2-3|TRBV7-8|14
CASSPGPTGDTQYF
TGTGCCAGCAGCCCCGGGCCAACCGGGGATACGCAGTATTTT
>-|few|TRBJ2-4|TRBV29-1|14
CSVSGGDQGNIQYF
TGCAGCGTTTCCGGGGGAGATCAGGGAAACATTCAGTACTTC
>TRBD2|few|TRBJ2-1|TRBV6-1|15
CASSASSGLYNEQFF
TGTGCCAGCAGTGCATCTAGCGGACTATACAATGAGCAGTTCTTC
>TRBD2|few|TRBJ2-2|TRBV5-5|16
CASSVILAGNTGELFF
TGTGCCAGCAGCGTAATACTAGCGGGGAACACCGGGGAGCTGTTTTTT
>TRBD2|many|TRBJ2-3|TRBV2|15
CASAELAGITDTQYF
TGTGCCTCGGCGGAGCTAGCGGGAATTACAGATACGCAGTATTTT
>-|few|TRBJ1-5|TRBV19|16
CASSIARGTVNQPQHF
TGTGCCAGTAGTATAGCCCGCGGGACTGTCAATCAGCCCCAGCATTTT
>-|many|TRBJ1-5|TRBV7-9|15
CASSPSDSSNQPQHF
TGTGCCAGCAGCCCGAGCGACAGCTCCAATCAGCCCCAGCATTTT
>-|-|TRBJ2-3|TRBV5-1|14
CASSLSAHTDTQYF
TGCGCCAGCAGCTTGTCAGCCCACACAGATACGCAGTATTTT